Below, one TCR beta chain is given with its context. The sample is drawn from a study of blood T cell repertoires in COVID-19. Across the whole study: Acute-phase and convalescent COVID-19 samples originated in the United States, Italy and Spain. Sample material is recorded as cDNA or gDNA derived from T cells, B-cell-depleted T cells, or PBMCs.

Authors' data handling: Reference gene primer amplification gave nucleated cell count estimates. TCRdb's copy holds only in-frame clones and misses some; the assay was immunoSEQ multiplex PCR. That table gives V, J and clone size, and the DNA gave D and trimming. This table has about 140,000 clones, 84% appearing once. The CDR3 loop spans 15 amino acids. J gave up 1 base and V 5 bases, and 6 bases lay outside the gene matches. Germline assignment: CDR1 SGHTA and CDR2 FQGNSA. The source is a man aged 25 to 40 with COVID-19, enrolled during active disease. The sequencing input was peripheral blood. The chain couples TRBV7-2 to TRBJ1-1; 8 bases match TRBD1. This chain's CDR3 is CASSPHQGANTEAFF. CDR3 bases: TGTGCCAGCAGCCCACACCAGGGGGCGAACACTGAAGCTTTCTTT.